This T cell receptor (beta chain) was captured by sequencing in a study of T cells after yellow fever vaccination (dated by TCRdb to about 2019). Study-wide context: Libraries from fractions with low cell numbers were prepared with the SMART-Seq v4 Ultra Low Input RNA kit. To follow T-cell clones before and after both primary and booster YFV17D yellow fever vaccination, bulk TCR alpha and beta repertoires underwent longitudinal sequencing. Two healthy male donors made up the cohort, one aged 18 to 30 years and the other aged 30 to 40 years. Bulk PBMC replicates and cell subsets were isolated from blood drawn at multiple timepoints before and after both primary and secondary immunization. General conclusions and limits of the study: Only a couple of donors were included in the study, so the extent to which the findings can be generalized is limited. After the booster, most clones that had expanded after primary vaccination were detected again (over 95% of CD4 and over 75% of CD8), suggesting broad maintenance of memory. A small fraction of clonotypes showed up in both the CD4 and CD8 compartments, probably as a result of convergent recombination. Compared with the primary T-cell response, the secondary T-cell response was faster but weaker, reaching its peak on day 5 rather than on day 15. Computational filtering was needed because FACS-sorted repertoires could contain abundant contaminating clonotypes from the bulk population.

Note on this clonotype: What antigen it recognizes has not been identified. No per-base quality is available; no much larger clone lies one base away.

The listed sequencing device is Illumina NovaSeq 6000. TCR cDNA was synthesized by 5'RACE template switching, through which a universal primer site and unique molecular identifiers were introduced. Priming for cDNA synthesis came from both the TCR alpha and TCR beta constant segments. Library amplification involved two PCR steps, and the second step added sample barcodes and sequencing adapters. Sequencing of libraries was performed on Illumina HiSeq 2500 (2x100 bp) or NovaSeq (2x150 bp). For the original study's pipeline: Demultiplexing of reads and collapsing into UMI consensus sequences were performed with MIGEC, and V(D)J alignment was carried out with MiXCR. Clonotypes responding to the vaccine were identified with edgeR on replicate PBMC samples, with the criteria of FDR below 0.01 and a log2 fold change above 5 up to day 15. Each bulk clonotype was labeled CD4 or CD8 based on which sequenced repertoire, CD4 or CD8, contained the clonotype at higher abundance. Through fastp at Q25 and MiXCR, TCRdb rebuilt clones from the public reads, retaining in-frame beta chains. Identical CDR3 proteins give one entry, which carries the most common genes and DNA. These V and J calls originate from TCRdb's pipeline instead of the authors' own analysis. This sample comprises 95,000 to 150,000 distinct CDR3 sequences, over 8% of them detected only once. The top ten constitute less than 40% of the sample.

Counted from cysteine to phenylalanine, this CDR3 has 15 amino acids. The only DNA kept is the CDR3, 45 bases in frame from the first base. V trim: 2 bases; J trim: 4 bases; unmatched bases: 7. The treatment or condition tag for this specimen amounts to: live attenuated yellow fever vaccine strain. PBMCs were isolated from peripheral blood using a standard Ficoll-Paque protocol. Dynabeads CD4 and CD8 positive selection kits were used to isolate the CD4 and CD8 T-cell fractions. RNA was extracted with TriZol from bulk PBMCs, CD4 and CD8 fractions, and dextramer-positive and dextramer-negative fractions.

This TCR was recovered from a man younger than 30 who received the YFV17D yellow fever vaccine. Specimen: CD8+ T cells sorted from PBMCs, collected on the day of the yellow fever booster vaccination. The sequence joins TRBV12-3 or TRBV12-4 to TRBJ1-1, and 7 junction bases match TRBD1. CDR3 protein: CASSLFHRGGTEAFF. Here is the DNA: TGTGCCAGCAGTTTATTTCACAGGGGAGGCACTGAAGCTTTCTTT.